A selection of T cell receptor beta chains follows, all from one sample in a study of patients and donors after allogeneic stem cell transplantation. TCRdb fed the RT-PCR reads into MiXCR, producing one record per CDR3 protein. The sample holds approximately 200,000 distinct CDR3 sequences; around two fifths are singletons and the top ten take roughly 11%. Sequencing was performed on blood, either unsorted or a sorted T cell fraction (not recorded which). These receptor sequences come from a human donor who was either an allogeneic HSCT recipient or a stem cell or donor lymphocyte infusion donor (not recorded which). It is not recorded whose cells these are; they may come from a transplant donor. The CDR3 runs from the conserved cysteine through the conserved F or W. D genes are given only for firm matches. Size tells how often a clone was seen (once, few, many) or the class of an expanded clone, and some rows leave it out.

J gene	D gene	clone size	V gene	CDR3 protein	CDR3 DNA
TRBJ2-7	.	few	TRBV20-1	CSARGGQGPYEQYF	TGCAGTGCTAGAGGAGGTCAAGGGCCCTACGAGCAGTACTTC
TRBJ1-1	.	few	TRBV20-1	CSASLEVDAEAFF	TGCAGTGCTAGTTTAGAGGTCGACGCTGAAGCTTTCTTT
TRBJ1-5	.	.	TRBV20-1	CSAKAGFNQPQHF	TGCAGTGCTAAAGCAGGGTTCAATCAGCCCCAGCATTTT
TRBJ1-6	TRBD1	.	TRBV20-1	CSAIRQGYNSPLHF	TGCAGTGCTATAAGACAGGGGTATAATTCACCCCTCCACTTT
TRBJ1-1	.	.	TRBV7-2	CASSLAPGNGNTEAFF	TGTGCCAGCAGCTTAGCCCCTGGGAATGGGAACACTGAAGCTTTCTTT
TRBJ2-2	.	few	TRBV29-1	CSVATGLRNTGELFF	TGCAGCGTTGCCACAGGCCTCAGGAACACCGGGGAGCTGTTTTTT
TRBJ2-2	.	few	TRBV12-3/TRBV12-4	CASSLMAPNTGELFF	TGTGCCAGCAGTTTAATGGCTCCGAACACCGGGGAGCTGTTTTTT
TRBJ1-4	.	few	TRBV7-2	CASSSSTGKNEKLFF	TGTGCCAGCAGCTCCTCGACAGGAAAGAATGAAAAACTGTTTTTT
TRBJ1-1	TRBD1	few	TRBV7-9	CASSLTDRTEAFF	TGTGCCAGCAGCTTGACGGACAGGACTGAAGCTTTCTTT
TRBJ1-1	TRBD1	many	TRBV11-2	CASSPTGGRGTEAFF	TGTGCCAGCAGCCCCACAGGGGGACGTGGGACTGAAGCTTTCTTT
TRBJ1-5	.	many	TRBV24-1	CATSDGGRQPQHF	TGTGCCACCAGTGATGGGGGTCGTCAGCCCCAGCATTTT
TRBJ2-1	.	once	TRBV5-5	CASAWGNNEQFF	TGTGCCAGCGCGTGGGGGAACAATGAGCAGTTCTTC
TRBJ2-1	.	medium-sized	TRBV10-3	CAISGPQGGNNEQFF	TGTGCCATCAGTGGCCCGCAGGGGGGCAACAATGAGCAGTTCTTC
TRBJ1-1	.	.	TRBV12-3/TRBV12-4	CASSLNGDSEAFF	TGTGCCAGCAGTTTGAATGGGGATTCTGAAGCTTTCTTT
TRBJ2-5	TRBD2	few	TRBV12-3/TRBV12-4	CASSSSAGGRETQYF	TGTGCCAGCAGTTCCTCAGCGGGGGGCCGAGAGACCCAGTACTTC
TRBJ1-6	.	.	TRBV28	CASGREGSYNSPLHF	TGTGCCAGCGGCCGAGAAGGCTCCTATAATTCACCCCTCCACTTT
TRBJ2-7	.	few	TRBV6-2/TRBV6-3	CASRTGRGGPYEQYF	TGTGCCAGCAGAACGGGTCGCGGGGGCCCCTACGAGCAGTACTTC
TRBJ1-2	.	.	TRBV4-3	CASSQDLGIYGYTF	TGCGCCAGCAGCCAAGATCTGGGGATCTATGGCTACACCTTC
TRBJ2-7	.	once	TRBV19	CASSIGLSEQYF	TGTGCCAGTAGTATCGGCCTCTCCGAGCAGTACTTC
TRBJ1-3	.	few	TRBV6-1	CASSELGTSGNTIYF	TGTGCCAGCAGTGAACTGGGGACTTCTGGAAACACCATATATTTT
TRBJ2-7	.	.	TRBV20-1	CSTLSVQGLYEQYF	TGCAGTACCCTTTCCGTTCAGGGCCTATACGAGCAGTACTTC
TRBJ1-2	TRBD1	.	TRBV12-3/TRBV12-4	CASSPRTGYNMDGYTF	TGTGCCAGCAGTCCTCGGACAGGGTATAATATGGATGGCTACACCTTC
TRBJ1-2	.	.	TRBV12-3/TRBV12-4	CASSLKRGNYGYTF	TGTGCCAGCAGTTTAAAACGCGGGAACTATGGCTACACCTTC
TRBJ1-5	TRBD1	few	TRBV12-3/TRBV12-4	CASSPTGGGNQPQHF	TGTGCCAGCAGCCCGACAGGGGGCGGCAATCAGCCCCAGCATTTT
TRBJ1-1	TRBD1	few	TRBV7-2	CASSLVTGGGTEAFF	TGTGCCAGCAGCTTAGTGACAGGGGGAGGCACTGAAGCTTTCTTT
TRBJ1-1	.	many	TRBV5-1	CASSLGDTEAFF	TGTGCCAGCAGTTTAGGGGACACTGAAGCTTTCTTT
TRBJ1-2	.	.	TRBV5-4	CASSLAPTVANYGYTF	TGTGCCAGCAGCTTGGCCCCGACAGTCGCTAACTATGGCTACACCTTC
TRBJ1-1	.	.	TRBV27	CASKGGEGTEAFF	TGTGCCAGCAAGGGGGGTGAGGGAACTGAAGCTTTCTTT
TRBJ1-5	TRBD1	few	TRBV4-3	CASSHELGQGGNQPQHF	TGCGCCAGCAGCCACGAATTGGGACAGGGGGGCAATCAGCCCCAGCATTTT
TRBJ1-1	.	few	TRBV30	CSSWQGNTEAFF	TGTTCATCCTGGCAGGGGAACACTGAAGCTTTCTTT
TRBJ1-2	.	.	TRBV4-2	CASSVRGYGYTF	TGTGCCAGCAGCGTAAGAGGCTATGGCTACACCTTC
TRBJ1-2	.	few	TRBV6-5	CASSYSNIYGYTF	TGTGCCAGCAGTTACTCGAATATCTATGGCTACACCTTC
TRBJ1-5	TRBD1	many	TRBV12-3/TRBV12-4	CASSLRVQGNQPQHF	TGTGCCAGCAGTTTAAGGGTACAGGGGAATCAGCCCCAGCATTTT
TRBJ1-5	.	.	TRBV29-1	CSVVDQGGQPQHF	TGCAGCGTTGTGGACCAGGGAGGACAGCCCCAGCATTTT
TRBJ1-4	TRBD1	.	TRBV11-2	CASSLGQGNDEKLFF	TGTGCCAGCAGCTTGGGACAGGGGAACGATGAAAAACTGTTTTTT
TRBJ2-7	.	.	TRBV20-1	CSARKTWEQYF	TGCAGTGCCCGGAAAACATGGGAGCAGTACTTC
TRBJ1-6	TRBD1	.	TRBV6-2/TRBV6-3	CASSSRRQGNKPLHF	TGTGCCAGCAGCTCACGCCGACAGGGTAATAAACCCCTCCACTTT
TRBJ2-7	TRBD1	few	TRBV18	CASSLPGGEQYF	TGTGCCAGCTCACTACCAGGGGGCGAGCAGTACTTC
TRBJ1-5	.	few	TRBV20-1	CSARDYLRQASNQPQHF	TGCAGTGCTAGAGATTACCTAAGGCAGGCAAGCAATCAGCCCCAGCATTTT
TRBJ1-5	TRBD1	few	TRBV28	CASSRQGGGDQPQHF	TGTGCCAGCAGTCGACAGGGAGGCGGGGATCAGCCCCAGCATTTT
TRBJ2-5	.	.	TRBV28	CASSSGVPTETQYF	TGTGCCAGCAGTTCGGGTGTTCCTACGGAGACCCAGTACTTC
TRBJ2-1	TRBD2	.	TRBV4-3	CASSHGGSSYNEQFF	TGCGCCAGCAGCCACGGGGGGTCCTCCTACAATGAGCAGTTCTTC
TRBJ1-1	.	many	TRBV10-3	CAIAPMNTEAFF	TGTGCCATCGCTCCGATGAACACTGAAGCTTTCTTT
TRBJ2-5	.	few	TRBV12-3/TRBV12-4	CASSLVGVQETQYF	TGTGCCAGCAGTTTAGTAGGGGTCCAAGAGACCCAGTACTTC
TRBJ1-1	.	few	TRBV7-9	CASSLVVGTNTEAFF	TGTGCCAGCAGCTTAGTTGTGGGGACGAACACTGAAGCTTTCTTT
TRBJ1-2	.	.	TRBV10-3	CATGRNTGEYYGYTF	TGTGCCACCGGACGTAACACTGGGGAGTACTATGGCTACACCTTC
TRBJ2-1	.	few	TRBV29-1	CSVVLVYNEQFF	TGCAGCGTTGTATTAGTCTACAATGAGCAGTTCTTC
TRBJ2-2	TRBD1	.	TRBV15	CATSSRDSGLFF	TGTGCCACCAGCAGCCGGGACAGTGGGCTGTTTTTT
TRBJ1-6	.	few	TRBV6-6	CASSYSGGSLHF	TGTGCCAGCAGTTACTCGGGCGGTTCCCTCCACTTT
TRBJ1-2	.	.	TRBV14	CASRPFALGYTF	TGTGCCAGCAGGCCGTTTGCTCTTGGCTACACCTTC
TRBJ2-2	TRBD1	.	TRBV28	CASSPQTGFTGELFF	TGTGCCAGCAGCCCCCAGACAGGGTTTACCGGGGAGCTGTTTTTT
TRBJ1-6	.	few	TRBV20-1	CSARDLRGERPLHF	TGCAGTGCTAGAGATTTGAGGGGGGAGCGACCCCTCCACTTT